This TCR beta chain comes out of a study of blood T cell repertoires in COVID-19. This CDR3 contains 13 residues. The germline V gene encodes CDR1 SGHTA and CDR2 FQGNSA. V lost 4 bases, J lost 13 bases, and 14 bases lay in between. Clones were sequenced by immunoSEQ multiplex PCR, and TCRdb holds only the in-frame ones, with some missing. Of a few hundred thousand clones in the sample, about 82% were seen once. The source material was peripheral blood. This sequence joins TRBV7-2 and TRBJ1-6; unclear D gene. The receptor's source is a man aged 80 or over with acute or convalescent COVID-19. The CDR3 spells CASSSDSIGPLHF. The CDR3, as DNA: TGTGCCAGCAGCTCGGACTCCATAGGGCCCCTCCACTTT.